The T cell receptor (beta chain) described here comes from a study of blood T cell repertoires in COVID-19. Study-level background: Samples representing acute and convalescent COVID-19 were sourced from the United States, Italy and Spain.

Original processing notes: Estimation of nucleated cell counts relied on the amplification of reference gene primers. Here immunoSEQ multiplex PCR was the method, and the copy in TCRdb shows in-frame clones only, minus some. V and J calls and clone size are as listed in that table; D and trimming were resolved from the DNA. This repertoire shows fewer than 500,000 clones, around 90% found once; its top ten account for around 0.7%. Individuals drawn from around 25 US areas were roughly 18 to 95 years old. Cohorts were assigned according to the clinical history that participants reported. The CDR3 totals 15 residues. Germline CDR1 GTSNPN, CDR2 SVGIG (reference sequence). V trimming: 0 bases; J trimming: 3 bases; junction bases outside the gene matches: 5.

The clonotype comes from a woman aged 18-30 years who had recovered from COVID-19. Sequenced sample: PBMCs or T cells enriched from blood (not recorded which). The rearrangement links TRBV30 to TRBJ1-2, with 9 bases aligning to TRBD1. The CDR3 DNA follows: TGTGCCTGGAGTGTAGGACAGGGGTTGTACTATGGCTACACCTTC. Residues: CAWSVGQGLYYGYTF.